This TCR beta chain comes out of a study of blood T cell repertoires in COVID-19. Assay used: immunoSEQ multiplex PCR; TCRdb lists only in-frame clones, some missing. The table lists roughly 33,000 clones, around 88% of them singletons. Germline lookup yields CDR1 KGHDR and CDR2 SFDVKD. V dropped 0 bases and J dropped 5; count of bases not matched to a gene: 9. The CDR3 runs 17 residues. Sequenced material: peripheral blood. The chain combines TRBV24-1 with TRBJ2-5, with 9 bases matching TRBD1. This receptor was obtained from a human donor in a cohort sampled during active COVID-19. CDR3 region: CATSDLHGTGFGETQYF. CDR3 DNA: TGTGCCACCAGTGATTTGCACGGGACAGGGTTTGGTGAGACCCAGTACTTC.